A selection of T cell receptor beta chains follows, all from one sample in a study of blood T cell repertoires in COVID-19. Sequencing was performed with immunoSEQ multiplex PCR; in TCRdb, only in-frame clones are kept and a portion is missing. The data contain about 440,000 clones, approximately 88% of them seen just once; the ten biggest clones take up roughly 12%. Specimen: peripheral blood. The receptor source for this set is a woman aged 50 to 60 with COVID-19, enrolled during active disease. The CDR3 runs from the conserved cysteine through the conserved F or W. A D gene is named only where the DNA matches it firmly. A clone size is listed for some rows: how often the clone was seen (once, few, many), or a class if it is expanded.

v_gene: TRBV7-8; d_gene: -; abundance: few; j_gene: TRBJ2-7; CDR3aa: CASSLVSHEQYF; CDR3nt: TGTGCCAGCAGCTTAGTCAGTCACGAGCAGTACTTC
v_gene: TRBV18; d_gene: TRBD1; abundance: -; j_gene: TRBJ1-1; CDR3aa: CASSPRQGVNTEAFF; CDR3nt: TGTGCCAGCTCACCACGTCAGGGGGTGAACACTGAAGCTTTCTTT
v_gene: TRBV5-5; d_gene: -; abundance: -; j_gene: TRBJ1-2; CDR3aa: CASSLVGGKSYGYTF; CDR3nt: TGTGCCAGCAGCTTAGTAGGCGGGAAGTCTTATGGCTACACCTTC
v_gene: TRBV27; d_gene: -; abundance: -; j_gene: TRBJ2-7; CDR3aa: CASRLPPRGKYF; CDR3nt: TGTGCCAGCAGGCTACCCCCCCGGGGAAAGTACTTC
v_gene: TRBV10-1; d_gene: -; abundance: -; j_gene: TRBJ2-2; CDR3aa: CASSTGTPGAGELFF; CDR3nt: TGCGCCAGCAGTACCGGGACTCCCGGGGCCGGGGAGCTGTTTTTT
v_gene: TRBV7-9; d_gene: -; abundance: -; j_gene: TRBJ2-5; CDR3aa: CASSQGETQYF; CDR3nt: TGTGCCAGCAGCCAGGGAGAGACCCAGTACTTC
v_gene: TRBV11-2; d_gene: -; abundance: -; j_gene: TRBJ2-7; CDR3aa: CASSLLLASAYEQYF; CDR3nt: TGTGCCAGCAGCTTACTCCTCGCCAGCGCCTACGAGCAGTACTTC
v_gene: TRBV9; d_gene: TRBD2; abundance: -; j_gene: TRBJ2-3; CDR3aa: CASSVSGREADTQYF; CDR3nt: TGTGCCAGCAGCGTATCGGGGAGGGAGGCAGATACGCAGTATTTT
v_gene: TRBV5-1; d_gene: TRBD1; abundance: -; j_gene: TRBJ2-1; CDR3aa: CASSLGQGFDEQFF; CDR3nt: TGCGCCAGCAGCTTAGGACAGGGGTTCGATGAGCAGTTCTTC
v_gene: TRBV30; d_gene: TRBD2; abundance: -; j_gene: TRBJ2-1; CDR3aa: CAWSGGGLYNEQFF; CDR3nt: TGTGCCTGGAGTGGGGGGGGACTTTACAATGAGCAGTTCTTC
v_gene: TRBV18; d_gene: TRBD1; abundance: few; j_gene: TRBJ1-5; CDR3aa: CASSGQDNQPQHF; CDR3nt: TGTGCCAGCTCCGGACAGGACAATCAGCCCCAGCATTTT
v_gene: TRBV5-1; d_gene: -; abundance: -; j_gene: TRBJ2-6; CDR3aa: CASSLGQTNVLTF; CDR3nt: TGCGCCAGCAGCTTGGGACAGACCAACGTCCTGACTTTC
v_gene: TRBV28; d_gene: -; abundance: -; j_gene: TRBJ1-1; CDR3aa: CASTLRTAEAFF; CDR3nt: TGTGCCAGCACCCTACGGACAGCTGAAGCTTTCTTT
v_gene: TRBV15; d_gene: -; abundance: once; j_gene: TRBJ2-7; CDR3aa: CATSRGQGKAEQYF; CDR3nt: TGTGCCACCAGCAGAGGGCAGGGTAAAGCCGAGCAGTACTTC
v_gene: TRBV7-2; d_gene: TRBD2; abundance: few; j_gene: TRBJ2-1; CDR3aa: CASSEVGTSAQQFF; CDR3nt: TGTGCCAGCAGCGAAGTTGGGACTAGCGCTCAGCAGTTCTTC
v_gene: TRBV19; d_gene: TRBD1; abundance: -; j_gene: TRBJ2-1; CDR3aa: CASSPPRDRVGNEQFF; CDR3nt: TGTGCCAGTAGCCCACCGAGGGACAGGGTTGGCAATGAGCAGTTCTTC
v_gene: TRBV24-1; d_gene: TRBD2; abundance: -; j_gene: TRBJ2-5; CDR3aa: CATSAIIGGRGGRGRETQYF; CDR3nt: TGTGCCACCAGTGCTATAATCGGAGGGAGAGGCGGGCGCGGGAGGGAGACCCAGTACTTC
v_gene: TRBV7-2; d_gene: -; abundance: -; j_gene: TRBJ1-1; CDR3aa: CASSPETSGLQVKGAFF; CDR3nt: TGTGCCAGCAGCCCAGAGACCTCGGGATTACAAGTCAAAGGAGCTTTCTTT
v_gene: TRBV2; d_gene: TRBD1; abundance: -; j_gene: TRBJ1-2; CDR3aa: CASSELEGGGNRGYTF; CDR3nt: TGTGCCAGCAGTGAATTAGAAGGAGGGGGCAATCGTGGCTACACCTTC
v_gene: TRBV19; d_gene: -; abundance: -; j_gene: TRBJ1-1; CDR3aa: CASSTRTLIRDTEAFF; CDR3nt: TGTGCCAGTAGTACAAGGACACTAATCAGGGACACTGAAGCTTTCTTT
v_gene: TRBV2; d_gene: -; abundance: -; j_gene: TRBJ1-2; CDR3aa: CASSDPGRVGYTF; CDR3nt: TGTGCCAGCAGTGATCCGGGCAGGGTGGGCTACACCTTC
v_gene: TRBV11-2; d_gene: -; abundance: -; j_gene: TRBJ2-2; CDR3aa: CASSLRATNTGELFF; CDR3nt: TGTGCCAGCAGCCTCAGAGCGACGAACACCGGGGAGCTGTTTTTT
v_gene: TRBV6-5; d_gene: -; abundance: -; j_gene: TRBJ2-2; CDR3aa: CASGAAGELFF; CDR3nt: TGTGCCAGTGGGGCCGCCGGGGAGCTGTTTTTT
v_gene: TRBV11-2; d_gene: TRBD1; abundance: once; j_gene: TRBJ1-2; CDR3aa: CASSSWTGVDYGYTF; CDR3nt: TGTGCCAGCAGCTCATGGACAGGGGTGGACTATGGCTACACCTTC
v_gene: TRBV2; d_gene: TRBD2; abundance: -; j_gene: TRBJ2-3; CDR3aa: CASLTRTGASGEPSTDTQYF; CDR3nt: TGTGCCAGCCTTACCCGGACTGGGGCTAGCGGGGAGCCGAGCACAGATACGCAGTATTTT
v_gene: TRBV3-1/TRBV3-2; d_gene: -; abundance: -; j_gene: TRBJ2-7; CDR3aa: CASSQDPTRSHEQYF; CDR3nt: TGTGCCAGCAGCCAAGATCCGACAAGGTCCCACGAGCAGTACTTC
v_gene: TRBV10-1; d_gene: -; abundance: -; j_gene: TRBJ1-3; CDR3aa: CASSGGLGNTIYF; CDR3nt: TGCGCCAGCAGTGGGGGCCTTGGAAACACCATATATTTT
v_gene: TRBV5-1; d_gene: TRBD2; abundance: once; j_gene: TRBJ2-3; CDR3aa: CASSFRGEDTQYF; CDR3nt: TGCGCCAGCAGCTTCCGGGGGGAGGATACGCAGTATTTT